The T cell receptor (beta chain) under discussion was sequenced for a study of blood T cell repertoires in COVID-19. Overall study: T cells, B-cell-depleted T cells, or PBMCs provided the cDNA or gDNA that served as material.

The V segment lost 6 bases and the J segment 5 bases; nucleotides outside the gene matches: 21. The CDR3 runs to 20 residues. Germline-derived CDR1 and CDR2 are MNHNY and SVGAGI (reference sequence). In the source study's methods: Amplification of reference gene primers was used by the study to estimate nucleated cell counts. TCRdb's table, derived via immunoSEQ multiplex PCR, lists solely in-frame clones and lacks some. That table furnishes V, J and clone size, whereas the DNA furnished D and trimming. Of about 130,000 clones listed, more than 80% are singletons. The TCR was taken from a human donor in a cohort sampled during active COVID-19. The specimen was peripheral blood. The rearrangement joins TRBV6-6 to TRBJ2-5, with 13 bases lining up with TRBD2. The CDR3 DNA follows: TGTGCCAGCAGCTCACCATCAAGGACTAGCGGGAGCGCTAGGAGGGAGACCCAGTACTTC. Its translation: CASSSPSRTSGSARRETQYF.